These 20 T cell receptor beta chains share one sample of origin, sequenced in a study of T cells in Graves' hyperthyroidism and ophthalmopathy. Amplification of TCR beta CDR3 regions was performed using RNA transcripts as template. First-round RT-PCR of the TCR CDR3 relied on the HTBI primer set. TCRdb independently ran MiXCR on the multiplex PCR reads; one entry per CDR3 protein. The repertoire includes a few hundred thousand distinct CDR3 sequences, about a fifth of them detected once, and about 4% sits in the top ten. The sample comprised blood. The receptors here all came from a woman between 18 and 29 years old with Graves' hyperthyroidism.

This clonotype has at least ten counts. The chain has TRBV7-8 and TRBJ1-2; maybe TRBD1 (5 bases). Trimming pared 3 bases from V and 5 bases from J, leaving 13 bases between. In germline, CDR1 is SGHVS, CDR2 FQNEAQ. The CDR3 totals 14 residues. The CDR3 DNA sequence: TGTGCCAGCAGCTTCGGGGGGTCTGTTTATGGCTACACCTTC. This codes for CASSFGGSVYGYTF.

This clonotype was observed a few times. The rearrangement links TRBV11-2 to TRBJ1-2; 9 bases map to TRBD1. After removal of 5 bases from V and 8 bases from J, the junction contained 12 bases not matched to a gene. The germline gives CDR1 SGHAT, CDR2 FQNNGV. The length of the CDR3 is 15 residues. The CDR3 coding sequence is TGTGCCAGCAGCCCGAGCGGTTGGGACAGGGTAGGCTACACCTTC. Protein sequence: CASSPSGWDRVGYTF.

This clonotype was counted at least ten times. The gene calls are TRBV7-6 and TRBJ2-2; 8 bases align to TRBD1. Germline lookup yields CDR1 SGHVS and CDR2 FNYEAQ. V lost 5 bases, J lost 7 bases, and 9 bases stayed unmatched. CDR3 length equals 15 residues. The CDR3 here is CASSRGQGRGGELFF. CDR3 bases: TGTGCCAGCAGCAGAGGACAGGGAAGGGGCGGGGAGCTGTTTTTT.

This clonotype appeared many times. V is TRBV10-3 and J is TRBJ2-3; 7 positions agree with TRBD2. V trimming: 10 bases; J trimming: 4 bases; junction bases outside the gene matches: 11. This CDR3 comprises 14 residues. Germline V gives CDR1 ENHRY, CDR2 SYGVKD. In DNA form, the CDR3 reads TGTGCCACCCTGGGGGGACTAACGGCAGATACGCAGTATTTT. It yields the protein CATLGGLTADTQYF.

This clonotype was detected many times. A much larger clone lies one base from this, so it may be a read error. The V call is TRBV10-3, the J call TRBJ1-5; no reliable D call. Looked up from germline, CDR1 is ENHRY and CDR2 is SYGVKD. V gave up 0 bases and J gave up 9 bases, with 9 bases separating them. This CDR3 has 13 residues. The chain's CDR3 is CAISESTDRPQHF. CDR3 DNA: TGTGCCATCAGTGAGTCGACGGATCGGCCCCAGCATTTT.

At least ten counts were recorded for this clonotype. The chain carries TRBV28 and TRBJ1-2; TRBD1 matches 10 bases. Trimming removed 3 bases from V and 5 bases from J; junction bases left unmatched: 6. Germline V gene data show CDR1 as MDHEN and CDR2 as SYDVKM. This CDR3 has 15 amino acids. The CDR3 bases are TGTGCCAGCAGTTTCAGCCCGGGACAGGGGTATGGCTACACCTTC. Protein: CASSFSPGQGYGYTF.

This clonotype was detected many times. For the CDR3, the DNA is TGCAGCGAAAGAGGACAGGGAGGCTACGAGCAGTACTTC. It codes for CSERGQGGYEQYF. This chain links TRBV29-1 with TRBJ2-7, with 8 bases matching TRBD1. Germline values: CDR1 SQVTM, CDR2 ANQGSEA. The CDR3 loop spans 13 amino acids. After removal of 7 bases from V and 3 bases from J, the junction contained 8 bases not matched to a gene.

This clonotype was seen many times. This chain joins TRBV6-1 and TRBJ1-5, with D uncertain. This CDR3 has 17 amino acids. Germline V lookup: CDR1 MNHNS, CDR2 SASEGT. Trimming cost V 2 bases and J 4 bases, with 18 bases left between them. Written as DNA, the CDR3 is TGTGCCAGCAGTGAAAGGTTGGGGAGGTTTCAGAATCAGCCCCAGCATTTT. It encodes CASSERLGRFQNQPQHF.

The chain combines TRBV11-1 with TRBJ1-1; TRBD1 agrees at 7 bases. With 7 bases clipped from V and 0 bases from J, the junction kept 14 bases outside the gene matches. Germline CDR1 reads SGHAT; CDR2 reads FQDESV (reference sequence). The CDR3 totals 17 residues. Written as DNA, the CDR3 is TGTGCCAGCACGGGAGGGGCTGGACAGGAGATGAACACTGAAGCTTTCTTT. This codes for CASTGGAGQEMNTEAFF.

In regard to this clonotype: No conserved phenylalanine or tryptophan is present at the end of the CDR3, so a read error is the likely explanation. The chain recombines TRBV18 with TRBJ2-7; 8 bases match TRBD1. The V gene end was trimmed by 0 bases and the J gene end by 3 bases; junction bases not matched to a gene: 1. Germline V gives CDR1 KGHSH, CDR2 LQKENI. This CDR3 comprises 14 residues. The CDR3 DNA reads TGTGCCAGCTCACCACCGGGACAGGTCTACGAGCAGTACCTC. This codes for CASSPPGQVYEQYL.

This clonotype was detected ten times or more. This chain links TRBV20-1 with TRBJ2-3; 12 bases map to TRBD2. Germline loops: CDR1 DFQATT, CDR2 SNEGSKA (reference sequence). Unmatched junction bases numbered 9, after V lost 5 bases and J lost 6 bases. The CDR3 extends over 15 amino acids. The CDR3 DNA is TGCAGTGCTCCCAGACTAGCGGGAGTAGGCGATACGCAGTATTTT. It yields the protein CSAPRLAGVGDTQYF.

This clonotype has only one observation. V gene TRBV15 combines with J gene TRBJ2-7; a possible D gene is TRBD2 (6 bases). The V and J ends lost 0 bases and 2 bases respectively, with 11 bases between them. Germline assignment: CDR1 LNHNV and CDR2 YYDKDF (reference sequence). The CDR3 sequence is 15 residues long. CDR3 amino acids: CATSREGGDPYEQYF. The CDR3 DNA sequence: TGTGCCACCAGCAGAGAGGGGGGAGATCCCTACGAGCAGTACTTC.

Only a few counts were recorded for this clonotype. The chain employs TRBV5-1 and TRBJ2-6; D may be TRBD1 or TRBD2 (6 bases each). The CDR3 extends over 16 amino acids. Deletions cut 1 base from V and 4 bases from J, with 12 bases between. From germline, CDR1 is SGHRS and CDR2 YFSETQ. The CDR3 here is CASSLSGAEGANVLTF. CDR3 bases: TGCGCCAGCAGCTTGTCGGGGGCGGAAGGGGCCAACGTCCTGACTTTC.

This clonotype was counted many times. The chain combines TRBV30 with TRBJ2-2, with a weak D call TRBD2 (5 bases). Germline loops: CDR1 GTSNPN, CDR2 SVGIG (reference sequence). The length of the CDR3 is 18 residues. The germline V and J ends were trimmed by 0 bases and 5 bases, with 22 bases remaining between them. The CDR3 region is CAWSVLGGGAWGTGELFF. For the CDR3, the DNA is TGTGCCTGGAGTGTACTTGGAGGCGGCGCGTGGGGAACCGGGGAGCTGTTTTTT.

This clonotype was counted at least ten times. V and J are TRBV6-1 and TRBJ2-7; 9 positions match TRBD1. The CDR3 consists of 16 residues. V shed 4 bases and J 4 bases; nucleotides not matched to a gene: 11. Germline CDR1 and CDR2: MNHNS and SASEGT. Here the CDR3 DNA reads TGTGCCAGCAGTGCCAGCCTGGGACAGGGTATGTACGAGCAGTACTTC. It codes for CASSASLGQGMYEQYF.

This clonotype was observed many times. The gene calls are TRBV29-1 and TRBJ2-7; 7 nucleotides match TRBD1. Germline V lookup: CDR1 SQVTM, CDR2 ANQGSEA. The CDR3 has 15 residues. After removal of 1 base from V and 3 bases from J, the junction contained 9 bases not matched to a gene. In nucleotides, the CDR3 is TGCAGCGTTGAAGGGGACGACAGGGCCGGCTACGAGCAGTACTTC. It encodes CSVEGDDRAGYEQYF.

This clonotype appeared many times. The chain recombines TRBV4-2 with TRBJ1-1; TRBD1 aligns across 7 bases. The CDR3 length is 16 residues. Germline-derived CDR1 and CDR2 are LGHNA and YNFKEQ. V lost 4 bases to trimming and J lost 0 bases; unmatched junction nucleotides: 8. The CDR3 protein is CASSRGDSLMNTEAFF. Here the CDR3 DNA reads TGTGCCAGCAGCCGTGGGGACAGTCTAATGAACACTGAAGCTTTCTTT.

There are many counts of this clonotype. The J gene is TRBJ1-5, the V gene TRBV20-1, with unresolved D. Germline values: CDR1 DFQATT, CDR2 SNEGSKA (reference sequence). V gave up 3 bases and J gave up 8 bases, with 14 bases separating them. The CDR3 has 13 residues. Here the CDR3 DNA reads TGCAGTGCTAGCGGCGGCCTTCACGAGCCCCAGCATTTT. It translates to CSASGGLHEPQHF.

A few counts support this clonotype. CDR3 in amino acids: CASSPLGTATGELFF. CDR3 coding DNA: TGTGCCAGCAGCCCCCTCGGGACAGCCACCGGGGAGCTGTTTTTT. The rearrangement links TRBV14 to TRBJ2-2, with 7 positions matching TRBD1. CDR3 size: 15 residues. Germline-derived CDR1 and CDR2 are SGHDN and FVKESK. The V gene end was trimmed by 4 bases and the J gene end by 4 bases; junction bases not matched to a gene: 6.

This clonotype occurred many times. The chain employs TRBV19 and TRBJ1-5; D remains unclear. Trimming cost V 10 bases and J 0 bases, with 22 bases left between them. This CDR3 comprises 17 residues. Looked up from germline, CDR1 is LNHDA and CDR2 is SQIVND (reference sequence). CDR3 DNA sequence: TGTGCCATAGGGTCCAGGACCGGACGGGATAGCAATCAGCCCCAGCATTTT. This sequence encodes CAIGSRTGRDSNQPQHF.